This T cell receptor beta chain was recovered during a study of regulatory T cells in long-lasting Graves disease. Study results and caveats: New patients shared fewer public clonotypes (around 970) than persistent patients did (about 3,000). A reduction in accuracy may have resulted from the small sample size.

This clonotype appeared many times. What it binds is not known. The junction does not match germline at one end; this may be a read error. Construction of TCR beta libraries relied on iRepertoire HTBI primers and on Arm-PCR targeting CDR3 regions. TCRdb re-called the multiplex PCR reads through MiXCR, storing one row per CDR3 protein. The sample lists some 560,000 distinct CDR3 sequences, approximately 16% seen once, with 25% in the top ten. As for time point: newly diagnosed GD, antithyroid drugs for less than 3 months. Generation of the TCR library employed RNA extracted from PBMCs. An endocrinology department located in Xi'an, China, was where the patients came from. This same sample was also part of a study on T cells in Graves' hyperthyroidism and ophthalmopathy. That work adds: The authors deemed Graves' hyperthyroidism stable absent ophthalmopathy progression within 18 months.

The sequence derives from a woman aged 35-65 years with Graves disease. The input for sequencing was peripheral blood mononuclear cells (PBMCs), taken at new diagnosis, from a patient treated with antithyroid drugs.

The CDR3 DNA reads TGCGCCAGCAGCCCTAGGAATACAGGAGAGTATAGCAATCAGCCCCAGCATTTT. It specifies CASSPRNTGEYSNQPQHF. The rearrangement links TRBV2 to TRBJ1-5; tentatively, D is TRBD1 (5 bases). Germline CDR1 SNHLY, CDR2 FYNNEI. The CDR3 is 18 amino acids.